A single T cell receptor (beta chain) is shown here with its context. The antigen remains undetermined. This sample is part of a study of shared clonotypes between healthy human individuals. Study context: Each donor's CD4 naive and CD4 memory cells filled three plates apiece, CD8 naive two, and CD8 memory one.

CDR3 length equals 11 residues. V shed 6 bases and J shed 7 bases, with 10 bases lying between them. The germline V gene encodes CDR1 MNHNY and CDR2 SVGAGI (reference sequence). Study-wide results and limits: Relative to memory subsets, naive subsets generally showed larger estimated richness.

Generated by immunoSEQ multiplex PCR, the TCRdb table keeps only in-frame clones and is missing some. The table has roughly 2,500,000 clones, 93% seen once. The sequence came from a young man in good health. Some clones in this sample may be carry-over from other donors' samples. The specimen was naive CD4+ T cells from PBMCs. The sample's subset: CD45RA+ positively selected. The rearrangement joins TRBV6-6 to TRBJ2-7; D possibly matches TRBD1 or TRBD2 (5 bases each). The CDR3 coding sequence is TGTGCCAGCAGACAATGGGGGGAGCAGTACTTC. Translated: CASRQWGEQYF.